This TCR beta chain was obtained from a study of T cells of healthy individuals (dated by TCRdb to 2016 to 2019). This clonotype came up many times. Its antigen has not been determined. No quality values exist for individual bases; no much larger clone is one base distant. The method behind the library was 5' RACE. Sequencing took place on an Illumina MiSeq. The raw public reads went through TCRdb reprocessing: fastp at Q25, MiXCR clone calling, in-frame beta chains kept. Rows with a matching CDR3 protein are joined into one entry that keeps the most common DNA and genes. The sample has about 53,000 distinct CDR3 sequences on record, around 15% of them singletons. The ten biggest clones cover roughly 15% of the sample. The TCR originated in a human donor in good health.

Here the CDR3 is given as CASSLFGQGARTEAFF. The bases are TGTGCCAGCAGTTTATTCGGGCAGGGAGCGCGGACTGAAGCTTTCTTT. The chain joins TRBV27 to TRBJ1-1, and TRBD1 may be the D gene, going by 5 matching bases. V is reduced by 1 base and J by 5 bases, leaving a spacing of 17 bases between them. CDR1 and CDR2 are drawn from the germline V gene (reference sequence): MNHEY, SMNVEV. There are 16 amino acids in the CDR3, from cysteine to phenylalanine inclusive. Left in the record is the CDR3 DNA by itself, 48 bases read in frame from the first base.